The 13 T cell receptor beta chains presented below share a single source sample, sequenced in a study of cytomegalovirus exposure and HLA in healthy donors. It was with 60 Vbeta and 13 Jbeta primers that the PCR ran. TCRdb's copy holds only in-frame clones and misses some; the assay was immunoSEQ multiplex PCR. The sample has 100,000 to 150,000 clones; roughly 63% are singletons. The source material was PBMCs. The receptor source for this set is a man aged 25-40 years in good health and CMV-seropositive.

CDR3 protein: CASRQSSGYNEQFF. CDR3 nucleotide sequence: TGTGCCAGCAGGCAGTCTAGCGGATACAATGAGCAGTTCTTC. The chain links TRBV7-2 to TRBJ2-1; the match to TRBD2 covers 7 bases. The length of the CDR3 is 14 residues. Per the germline V gene, CDR1 is SGHTA and CDR2 is FQGNSA. The J segment lost 4 bases and the V segment lost 6 bases, leaving 6 bases of the junction unmatched.

The table lists this clone with a count of one. The chain uses TRBV10-3 and TRBJ2-7; D is undetermined. V was trimmed by 0 bases and J by 3 bases, leaving 12 bases between them. The CDR3 consists of 15 residues. Germline loops: CDR1 ENHRY, CDR2 SYGVKD. The CDR3 DNA is TGTGCCATCAGTGAGTCGGCGGCACGGGTCTACGAGCAGTACTTC. Protein sequence: CAISESAARVYEQYF.

The chain recombines TRBV27 with TRBJ2-1, with a weak D call TRBD1 (6 bases). V gave up 1 base and J gave up 10 bases, with 11 bases separating them. This CDR3 is built from 13 residues. CDR1 and CDR2 (germline): MNHEY, SMNVEV (reference sequence). The CDR3 spells CASSLLGGREQFF. Here the CDR3 DNA reads TGTGCCAGCAGTTTATTAGGGGGTCGAGAGCAGTTCTTC.

The chain couples TRBV7-2 to TRBJ2-3, with TRBD2 identical over 11 bases. J lost 1 base, V lost 5 bases, and 5 bases had no gene match. The V gene's germline CDR1 is SGHTA and CDR2 FQGNSA. CDR3 length equals 16 residues. The CDR3 nucleotides are TGTGCCAGCAGCCAACGGGGACTAGCGGGCACAGATACGCAGTATTTT. Protein: CASSQRGLAGTDTQYF.

This chain joins TRBV9 and TRBJ2-2, with 12 bases fitting TRBD2. Germline CDR1 and CDR2: SGDLS and YYNGEE. This CDR3 spans 16 amino acids. V shed 4 bases, J shed 6 bases, and the junction held 7 bases outside the gene matches. The CDR3 sequence: CASSWLAGGPPGELFF. CDR3 nucleotides: TGTGCCAGCAGCTGGCTAGCGGGAGGGCCCCCCGGGGAGCTGTTTTTT. Variable domain in full (rest from reference TRBV9 and TRBJ2-2): DSGVTQTPKHLITATGQRVTLRCSPRSGDLSVYWYQQSLDQGLQFLIQYYNGEERAKGNILERFSAQQFPDLHSELNLSSLELGDSALYFCASSWLAGGPPGELFFGEGSRLTVL.

The chain combines TRBV27 with TRBJ2-5; 8 nucleotides line up with TRBD1. The J segment lost 2 bases and the V segment lost 6 bases, leaving 8 bases of the junction unmatched. Germline values: CDR1 MNHEY, CDR2 SMNVEV (reference sequence). This CDR3 region has 15 residues. This CDR3 is CASRPWTGYQETQYF. The CDR3 coding sequence is TGTGCCAGCAGACCTTGGACAGGGTATCAAGAGACCCAGTACTTC.

This chain uses TRBV11-2 with TRBJ2-1; 11 bases align to TRBD2. This CDR3 spans 14 amino acids. CDR1 and CDR2 from the germline V gene are SGHAT and FQNNGV. With V trimmed by 11 bases and J by 6 bases, 9 bases remained unmatched. The CDR3 bases are TGTGCCGGCTCGGGGGGGACTAGCGGCAATGAGCAGTTCTTC. Its translation is CAGSGGTSGNEQFF.

The J gene is TRBJ2-5, the V gene TRBV6-6, with 9 bases matching TRBD1. TRBJ2-7 matches the DNA end more closely, so the J call is doubtful. The CDR3 contains 15 residues. From germline, CDR1 is MNHNY and CDR2 SVGAGI (reference sequence). The DNA for the CDR3 is TGTGCCAGCAGTTCGAACAGGGGGCGCTTCTACGAGCAGTACTTC. Its protein product is CASSSNRGRFYEQYF.

The J gene is TRBJ2-3, the V gene TRBV5-4; 10 nucleotides line up with TRBD1. Germline-derived CDR1 and CDR2 are SGHNT and YYREEE (reference sequence). V lost 2 bases and J lost 2; bases outside the gene matches: 5. The CDR3 has 16 residues. CDR3 in amino acids: CASSLTGQGITDTQYF. CDR3 DNA: TGTGCCAGCAGCTTAACGGGACAGGGGATCACAGATACGCAGTATTTT.

This clone was found a few times. The chain couples TRBV19 to TRBJ1-2; 9 bases agree with TRBD1. V shed 5 bases, J shed 5 bases, and the junction held 0 bases outside the gene matches. The CDR3 has 12 amino acids. Germline V gene sequence: CDR1 LNHDA, CDR2 SQIVND (reference sequence). The CDR3 sequence: CASSDRGYGYTF. CDR3 DNA: TGTGCCAGTAGTGACAGGGGGTATGGCTACACCTTC.

There are a few counts of this clone. The chain uses TRBV19 and TRBJ2-7; D may be TRBD2 (5 bases). The CDR3 has 14 amino acids. V was trimmed by 0 bases and J by 4 bases, leaving 10 bases between them. The germline gives CDR1 LNHDA, CDR2 SQIVND (reference sequence). CDR3 nucleotides: TGTGCCAGTAGTATAGATGCGGGTCGGTACGAGCAGTACTTC. Encoded protein: CASSIDAGRYEQYF.

The gene calls are TRBV7-9 and TRBJ2-1; the match to TRBD2 covers 7 bases. V was pared by 5 bases and J by 2 bases, with 12 bases of the junction left unmatched. Germline CDR1 SEHNR, CDR2 FQNEAQ (reference sequence). The CDR3 covers 17 residues. CDR3 sequence (DNA): TGTGCCAGCAGCACAAATAAAGCGGGAACCGCCTACAATGAGCAGTTCTTC. Translated, it gives CASSTNKAGTAYNEQFF.

The genes are TRBV6-1 and TRBJ2-7, with 7 bases lining up with TRBD2. J lost 2 bases, V lost 7 bases, and 14 bases had no gene match. The length of the CDR3 is 16 residues. Germline loops: CDR1 MNHNS, CDR2 SASEGT. The CDR3 region is CASTDGELARTYEQYF. The CDR3 nucleotides read TGTGCCAGCACTGACGGAGAACTAGCGAGAACCTACGAGCAGTACTTC.